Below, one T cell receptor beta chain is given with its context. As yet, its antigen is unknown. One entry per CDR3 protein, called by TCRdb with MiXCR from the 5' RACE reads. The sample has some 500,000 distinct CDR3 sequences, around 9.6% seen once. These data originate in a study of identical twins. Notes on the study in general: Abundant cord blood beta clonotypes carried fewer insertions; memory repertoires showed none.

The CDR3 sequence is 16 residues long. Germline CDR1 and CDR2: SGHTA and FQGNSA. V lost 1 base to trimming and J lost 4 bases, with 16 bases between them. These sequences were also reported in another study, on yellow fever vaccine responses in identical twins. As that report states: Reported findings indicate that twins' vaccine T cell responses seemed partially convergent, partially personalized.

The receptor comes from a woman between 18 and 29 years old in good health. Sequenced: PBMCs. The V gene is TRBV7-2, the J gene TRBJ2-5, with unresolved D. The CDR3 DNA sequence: TGTGCCAGCAGCTTAGTCTTCTCCGGGTGGGGAGAGACCCAGTACTTC. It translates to CASSLVFSGWGETQYF.